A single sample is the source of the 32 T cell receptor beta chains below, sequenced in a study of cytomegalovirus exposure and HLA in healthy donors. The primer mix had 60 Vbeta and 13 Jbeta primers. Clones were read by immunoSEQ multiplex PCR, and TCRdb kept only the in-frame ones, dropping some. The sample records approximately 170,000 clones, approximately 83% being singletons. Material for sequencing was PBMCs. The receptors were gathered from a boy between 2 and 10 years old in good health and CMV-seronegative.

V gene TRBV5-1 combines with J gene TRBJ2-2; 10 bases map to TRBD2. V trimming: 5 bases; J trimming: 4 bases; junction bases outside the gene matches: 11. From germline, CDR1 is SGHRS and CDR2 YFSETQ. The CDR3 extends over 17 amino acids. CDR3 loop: CASRHRIAGGPTGELFF. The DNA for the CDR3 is TGCGCCAGCAGGCATCGCATAGCGGGGGGCCCCACCGGGGAGCTGTTTTTT.

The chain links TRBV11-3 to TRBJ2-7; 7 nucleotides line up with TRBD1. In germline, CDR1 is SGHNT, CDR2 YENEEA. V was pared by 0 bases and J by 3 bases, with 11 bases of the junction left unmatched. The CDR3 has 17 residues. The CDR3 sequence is CASSLESQRDSNYEQYV. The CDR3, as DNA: TGTGCCAGCAGCTTAGAGTCTCAGAGGGACAGTAACTACGAGCAGTACGTC.

The CDR3 protein is CASSEGGQGNEQYV. For the CDR3, the DNA is TGTGCCAGCAGTGAGGGGGGACAGGGGAACGAGCAGTACGTC. This chain connects TRBV2 to TRBJ2-7, with 10 bases identical to TRBD1. CDR1 SNHLY and CDR2 FYNNEI come from the germline V gene. V lost 3 bases to trimming and J lost 5 bases; unmatched junction nucleotides: 4. The CDR3 is made up of 14 amino acids.

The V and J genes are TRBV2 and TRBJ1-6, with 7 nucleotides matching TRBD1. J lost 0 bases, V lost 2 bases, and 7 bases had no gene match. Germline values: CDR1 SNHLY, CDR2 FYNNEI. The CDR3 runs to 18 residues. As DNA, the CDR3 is TGTGCCAGCAGTGAAAGGGGACAGAGAAGCTCCTATAATTCACCCCTCCACTTT. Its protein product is CASSERGQRSSYNSPLHF.

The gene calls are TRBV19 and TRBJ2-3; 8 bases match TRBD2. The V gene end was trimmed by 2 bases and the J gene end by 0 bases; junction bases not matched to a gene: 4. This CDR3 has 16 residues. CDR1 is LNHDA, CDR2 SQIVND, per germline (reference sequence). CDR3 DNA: TGTGCCAGTAGTATATCGCGGGGGGCGAGCACAGATACGCAGTATTTT. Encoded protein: CASSISRGASTDTQYF.

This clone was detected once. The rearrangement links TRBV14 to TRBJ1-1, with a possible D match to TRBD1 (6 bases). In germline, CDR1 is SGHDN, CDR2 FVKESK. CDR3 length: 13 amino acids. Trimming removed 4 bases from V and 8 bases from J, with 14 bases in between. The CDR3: CASSRDLGAEAFF. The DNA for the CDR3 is TGTGCCAGCAGCCGTGATCTGGGGGCCGAAGCTTTCTTT.

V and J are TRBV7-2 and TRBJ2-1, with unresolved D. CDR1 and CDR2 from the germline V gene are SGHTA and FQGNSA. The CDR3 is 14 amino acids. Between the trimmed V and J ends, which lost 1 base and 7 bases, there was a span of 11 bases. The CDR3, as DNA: TGTGCCAGCAGCTTAGGCGGCTCTCAGAATGAGCAGTTCTTC. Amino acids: CASSLGGSQNEQFF.

CDR3 sequence: CASLRRDREAFF. Here the CDR3 DNA reads TGTGCCAGCCTCCGCAGGGACAGGGAAGCTTTCTTT. The chain is built from TRBV6-1 and TRBJ1-1; 8 positions match TRBD1. Germline loops: CDR1 MNHNS, CDR2 SASEGT. J gave up 8 bases and V 8 bases, and 7 bases lay outside the gene matches. This CDR3 is built from 12 residues.

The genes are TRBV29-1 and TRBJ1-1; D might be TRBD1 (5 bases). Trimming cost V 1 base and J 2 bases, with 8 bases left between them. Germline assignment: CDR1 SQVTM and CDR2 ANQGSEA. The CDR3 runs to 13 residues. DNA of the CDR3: TGCAGCGTTGAAGGGGGCCAAAACACTGAAGCTTTCTTT. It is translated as CSVEGGQNTEAFF.

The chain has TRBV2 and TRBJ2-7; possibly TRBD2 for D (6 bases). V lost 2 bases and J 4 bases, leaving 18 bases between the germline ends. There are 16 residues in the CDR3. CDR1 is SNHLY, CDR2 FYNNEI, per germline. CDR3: CASSERDSLILYEQYF. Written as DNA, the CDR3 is TGTGCCAGCAGTGAAAGGGACTCATTAATTTTATACGAGCAGTACTTC.

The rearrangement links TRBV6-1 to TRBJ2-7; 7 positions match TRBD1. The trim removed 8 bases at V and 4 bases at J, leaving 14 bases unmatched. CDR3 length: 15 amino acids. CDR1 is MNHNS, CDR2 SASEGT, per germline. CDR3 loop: CASAAQQGIPYEQYV. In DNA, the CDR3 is TGTGCCAGCGCTGCCCAACAGGGGATCCCTTACGAGCAGTACGTC.

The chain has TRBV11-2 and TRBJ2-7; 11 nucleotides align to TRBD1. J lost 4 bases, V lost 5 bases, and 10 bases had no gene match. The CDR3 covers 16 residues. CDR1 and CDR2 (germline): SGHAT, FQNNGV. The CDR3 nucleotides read TGTGCCAGCAGCCCGTCTATTAGGGACAGGGGGTACGAGCAGTACGTC. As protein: CASSPSIRDRGYEQYV.

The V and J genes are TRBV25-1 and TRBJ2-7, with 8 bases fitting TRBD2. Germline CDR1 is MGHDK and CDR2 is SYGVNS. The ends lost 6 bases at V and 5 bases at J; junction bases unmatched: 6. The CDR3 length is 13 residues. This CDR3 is CASRSSGRDEQYF. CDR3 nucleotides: TGTGCCAGCAGATCCAGCGGGAGAGACGAGCAGTACTTC.

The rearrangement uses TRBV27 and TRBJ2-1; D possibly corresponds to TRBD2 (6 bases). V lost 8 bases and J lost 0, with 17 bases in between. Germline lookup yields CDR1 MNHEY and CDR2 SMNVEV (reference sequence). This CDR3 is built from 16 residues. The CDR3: CASGQGDGSSYNEQFF. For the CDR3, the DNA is TGTGCCAGCGGTCAAGGGGACGGGAGCTCCTACAATGAGCAGTTCTTC.

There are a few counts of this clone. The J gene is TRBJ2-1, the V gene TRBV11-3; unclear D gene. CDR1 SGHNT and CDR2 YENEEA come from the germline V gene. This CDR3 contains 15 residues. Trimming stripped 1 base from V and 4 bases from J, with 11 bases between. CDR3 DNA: TGTGCCAGCAGCTTAGGTAATGGAGTGTACAATGAGCAGTTCTTC. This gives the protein CASSLGNGVYNEQFF.

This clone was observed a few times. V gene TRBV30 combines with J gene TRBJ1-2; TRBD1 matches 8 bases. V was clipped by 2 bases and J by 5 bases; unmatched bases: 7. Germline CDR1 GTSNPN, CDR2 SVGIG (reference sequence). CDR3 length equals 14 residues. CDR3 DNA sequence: TGTGCCTGGAGTCCCAGGGGGCGCGGGTATGGCTACACCTTC. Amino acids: CAWSPRGRGYGYTF.

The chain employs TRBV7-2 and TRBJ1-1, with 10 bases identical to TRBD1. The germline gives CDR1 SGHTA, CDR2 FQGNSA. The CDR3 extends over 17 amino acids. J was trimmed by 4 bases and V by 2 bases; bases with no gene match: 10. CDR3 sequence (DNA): TGTGCCAGCAGCTTACTGACAGGGGGCGTCTGGAGCACTGAAGCTTTCTTT. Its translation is CASSLLTGGVWSTEAFF.

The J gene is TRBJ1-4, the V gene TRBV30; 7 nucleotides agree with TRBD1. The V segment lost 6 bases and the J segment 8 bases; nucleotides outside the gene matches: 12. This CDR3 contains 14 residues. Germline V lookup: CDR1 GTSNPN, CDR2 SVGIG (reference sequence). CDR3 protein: CACSRDSKTEKLFF. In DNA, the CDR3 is TGTGCCTGTAGCCGGGACAGCAAGACAGAAAAACTGTTTTTT.

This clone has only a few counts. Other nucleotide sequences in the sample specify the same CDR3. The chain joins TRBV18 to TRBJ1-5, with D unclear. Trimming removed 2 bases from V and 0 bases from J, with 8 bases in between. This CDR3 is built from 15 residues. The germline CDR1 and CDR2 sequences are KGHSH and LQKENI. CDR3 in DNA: TGTGCCAGCTCACCAGGAGGAAATAGCAATCAGCCCCAGCATTTT. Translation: CASSPGGNSNQPQHF.

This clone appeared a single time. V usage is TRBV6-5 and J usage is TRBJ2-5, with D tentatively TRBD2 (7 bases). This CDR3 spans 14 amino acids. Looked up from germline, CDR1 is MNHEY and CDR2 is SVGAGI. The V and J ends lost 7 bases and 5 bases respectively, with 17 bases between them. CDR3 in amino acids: CASTLGGAGETQYF. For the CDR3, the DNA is TGTGCCAGCACCCTGGGGGGGGCCGGGGAGACCCAGTACTTC.

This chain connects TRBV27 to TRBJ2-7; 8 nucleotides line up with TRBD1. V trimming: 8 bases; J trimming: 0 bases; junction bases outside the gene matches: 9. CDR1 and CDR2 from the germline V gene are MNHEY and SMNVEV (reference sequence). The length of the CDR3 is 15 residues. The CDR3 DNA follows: TGTGCCAGCCGCCCGACAGGGGATGTCTCCTACGAGCAGTACGTC. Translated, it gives CASRPTGDVSYEQYV.

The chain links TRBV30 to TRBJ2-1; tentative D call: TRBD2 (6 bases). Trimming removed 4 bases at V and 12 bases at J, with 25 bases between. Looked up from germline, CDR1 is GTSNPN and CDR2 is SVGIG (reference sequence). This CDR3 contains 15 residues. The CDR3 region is CAWTNEVRRTTRQFF. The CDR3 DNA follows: TGTGCCTGGACTAACGAGGTCCGTAGGACTACCAGGCAGTTCTTC.

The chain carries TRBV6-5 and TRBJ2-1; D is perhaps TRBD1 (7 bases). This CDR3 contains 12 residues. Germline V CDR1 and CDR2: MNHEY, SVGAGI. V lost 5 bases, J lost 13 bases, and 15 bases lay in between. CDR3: CASSRQGDFQFF. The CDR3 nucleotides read TGTGCCAGCAGTCGCCAGGGGGACTTTCAGTTCTTC.

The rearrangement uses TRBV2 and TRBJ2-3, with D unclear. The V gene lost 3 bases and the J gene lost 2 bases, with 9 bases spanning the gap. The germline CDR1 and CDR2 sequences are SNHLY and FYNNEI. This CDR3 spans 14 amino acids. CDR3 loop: CASSEGLPTDTQYF. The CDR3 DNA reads TGTGCCAGCAGTGAGGGCCTACCCACAGATACGCAGTATTTT.

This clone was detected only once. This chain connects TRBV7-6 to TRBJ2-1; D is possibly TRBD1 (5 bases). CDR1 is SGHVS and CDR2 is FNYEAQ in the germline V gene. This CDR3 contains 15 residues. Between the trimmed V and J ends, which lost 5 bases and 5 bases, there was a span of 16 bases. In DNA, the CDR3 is TGTGCCAGCAGCCTAAACAAGGGGCAGAACAATGAGCAGTTCTTC. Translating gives CASSLNKGQNNEQFF.

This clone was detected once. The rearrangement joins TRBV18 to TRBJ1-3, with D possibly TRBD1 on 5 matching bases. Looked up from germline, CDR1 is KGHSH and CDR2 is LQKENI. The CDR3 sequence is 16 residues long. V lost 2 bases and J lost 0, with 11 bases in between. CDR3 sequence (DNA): TGTGCCAGCTCACCAAATTCGGGGGGCTCTGGAAACACCATATATTTT. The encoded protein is CASSPNSGGSGNTIYF.

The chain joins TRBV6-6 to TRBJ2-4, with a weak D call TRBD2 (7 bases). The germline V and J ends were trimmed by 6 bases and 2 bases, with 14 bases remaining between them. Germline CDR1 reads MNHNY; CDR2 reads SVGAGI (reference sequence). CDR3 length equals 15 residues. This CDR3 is CASSRGGGSKNIQYF. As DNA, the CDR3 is TGTGCCAGCAGCCGAGGGGGGGGGTCCAAAAACATTCAGTACTTC.

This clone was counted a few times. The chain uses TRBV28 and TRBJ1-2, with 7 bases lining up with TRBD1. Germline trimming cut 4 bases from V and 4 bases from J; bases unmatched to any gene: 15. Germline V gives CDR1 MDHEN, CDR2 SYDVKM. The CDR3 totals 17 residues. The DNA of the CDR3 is TGTGCCAGCAGTTGGCAGGGGGACATTAGGACGGTCTATGGCTACACCTTC. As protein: CASSWQGDIRTVYGYTF.

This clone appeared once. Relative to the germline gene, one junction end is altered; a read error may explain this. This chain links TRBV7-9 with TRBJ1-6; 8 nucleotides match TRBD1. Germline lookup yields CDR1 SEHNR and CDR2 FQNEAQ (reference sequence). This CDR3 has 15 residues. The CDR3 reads CSSSLGDRGGSPLHF. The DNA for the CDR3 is TGTTCCAGCAGCTTAGGCGACAGGGGAGGTTCACCCCTCCACTTT.

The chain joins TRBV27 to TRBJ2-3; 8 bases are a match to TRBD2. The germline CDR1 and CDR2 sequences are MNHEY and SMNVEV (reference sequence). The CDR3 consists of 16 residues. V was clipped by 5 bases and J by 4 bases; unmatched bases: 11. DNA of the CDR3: TGTGCCAGCAGTCCTCAGGGACTAGTTACCGCAGATACGCAGTATTTT. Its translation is CASSPQGLVTADTQYF.

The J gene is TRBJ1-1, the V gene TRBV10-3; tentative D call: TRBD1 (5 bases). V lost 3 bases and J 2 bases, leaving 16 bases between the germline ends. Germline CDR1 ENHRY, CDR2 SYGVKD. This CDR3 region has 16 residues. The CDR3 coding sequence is TGTGCCATCAGTGACAGGGAAGACGGGTTAAACACTGAAGCTTTCTTT. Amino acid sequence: CAISDREDGLNTEAFF.

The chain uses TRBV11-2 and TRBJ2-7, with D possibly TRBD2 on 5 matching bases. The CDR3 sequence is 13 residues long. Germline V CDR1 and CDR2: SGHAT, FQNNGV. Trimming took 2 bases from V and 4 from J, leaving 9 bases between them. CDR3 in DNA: TGTGCCAGCAGCTTACGGGGTTCGTACGAGCAGTACGTC. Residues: CASSLRGSYEQYV.